Listed below are T cell receptor beta chains from one sample, sequenced in a study of neoadjuvant anti-PD-1 for oral cavity cancer. Profiled with immunoSEQ multiplex PCR; TCRdb holds only in-frame clones, not every one. Of 72,000 or so clones listed, about nine tenths are singletons. The specimen was PBMCs, collected after nivolumab (anti-PD-1) treatment. The receptors originated from a person aged 35 to 85 with oral cavity squamous cell carcinoma. Both conserved end residues are part of each CDR3. The order of the fields is J gene, D gene, clone size, V gene, CDR3 DNA, CDR3 protein. A D gene is named only where the DNA matches it firmly. Only part of the rows carry a size: once, few, many, or a class if the clone is expanded.

>TRBJ2-1|-|-|TRBV2
TGTGCCAGCACCGAAGCTCGGGGGCGTAATGAGCAGTTCTTC
CASTEARGRNEQFF
>TRBJ2-3|TRBD1|few|TRBV29-1
TGCAGCGTTGAGAAATTCGGGACAGCCAGAAGGAAGGATACGCAGTATTTT
CSVEKFGTARRKDTQYF
>TRBJ1-5|-|once|TRBV14
TGTGCCAGCAGCCAGACTACAATAGAGCCCCAGCATTTT
CASSQTTIEPQHF
>TRBJ2-2|-|-|TRBV28
TGTGCCAGCAGGACAGGGAACACCGGGGAGCTGTTTTTT
CASRTGNTGELFF
>TRBJ1-2|-|-|TRBV6-5
TGTGCCAGCAGGCCGGGGAAAGGGTATGGCTACACCTTC
CASRPGKGYGYTF
>TRBJ2-2|TRBD1|-|TRBV2
TGTGCCAGCAATGGACAGGGCCCGAACACCGGGGAGCTGTTTTTT
CASNGQGPNTGELFF
>TRBJ2-6|TRBD1|-|TRBV11-2
TGTGCCAGCAGATTACCGGGACAGGTCTACTCTGGGGCCAACGTCCTGACTTTC
CASRLPGQVYSGANVLTF
>TRBJ1-2|-|-|TRBV11-2
TGTGCCAGCAGCCTGGCCCTACGGGGTGGCTACACCTTC
CASSLALRGGYTF
>TRBJ1-2|-|-|TRBV27
TGTGCCAGCAGGTCGGGGGGGGACCTCTATGGCTACACCTTC
CASRSGGDLYGYTF
>TRBJ2-7|-|few|TRBV14
TGTGCCAGCAGCCAAGGGCTGGCCAGGCCGCAGTACTTC
CASSQGLARPQYF
>TRBJ2-3|TRBD2|-|TRBV5-4
TGTGCCAGCAGCTTCATGACCGCGGGGGGTAATGCAGATACGCAGTATTTT
CASSFMTAGGNADTQYF
>TRBJ2-7|-|-|TRBV7-2
TGTGCCAGCAGCTCCGGAGGGGGCGGGAGCTCCTACGAGCAGTACTTC
CASSSGGGGSSYEQYF
>TRBJ2-5|-|-|TRBV6-1
TGTGCCAGCGGGACACCCGACCAAGAGACCCAGTACTTC
CASGTPDQETQYF
>TRBJ1-2|TRBD1|-|TRBV23-1
TGCGCCAGCAGCGTACAGGGGGGAGATGGCTACACCTTC
CASSVQGGDGYTF
>TRBJ2-7|TRBD1|-|TRBV28
TGTGCCAGCAGATCAACCGGGACAGCCGTTGAGGGCGAGCAGTACTTC
CASRSTGTAVEGEQYF
>TRBJ1-1|TRBD1|-|TRBV6-1
TGTGCCAGCGAGCAGGGGGGTCGCACTGAAGCTTTCTTT
CASEQGGRTEAFF
>TRBJ1-6|-|few|TRBV9
TGTGCCAGCAGCGTTAACGCGGGACGCACTAATTCACCCCTCCACTTT
CASSVNAGRTNSPLHF
>TRBJ2-2|TRBD1|-|TRBV5-1
TGCGCCGGAAGAGACAGGGTGAGCACCGGGGAGCTGTTTTTT
CAGRDRVSTGELFF
>TRBJ2-1|-|-|TRBV27
TGTGCCAGCACTTTTTCCGGGACTTACAATGAGCAGTTCTTC
CASTFSGTYNEQFF
>TRBJ1-2|-|-|TRBV28
TGTGCCAGCAAGGGGTTAGACTATGGCTACACCTTC
CASKGLDYGYTF
>TRBJ1-3|-|-|TRBV29-1
TGCGGCGTGGGGGGTGCTGGAAACACCATATATTTT
CGVGGAGNTIYF
>TRBJ1-2|TRBD1|-|TRBV5-6
TGTGCCAGCAGCCAGGGGACAGAATATGGCTACACCTTC
CASSQGTEYGYTF
>TRBJ1-4|TRBD1|-|TRBV7-6
TGTGCCAGCAGCGGGCCAGGGGGAGAAGGAGATGAAAAACTGTTTTTT
CASSGPGGEGDEKLFF
>TRBJ1-2|TRBD1|-|TRBV29-1
TGCAGCGGGGGACAGGGCGGCTATGGCTACACCTTC
CSGGQGGYGYTF
>TRBJ2-7|-|-|TRBV11-1
TGTGCCAGCAGCCAAGTCCGGGGGACAAACTACGAGCAGTACTTC
CASSQVRGTNYEQYF
>TRBJ2-7|-|once|TRBV19
TGTGCCGGCCATAGTTGCGACGAGCAGTACTTC
CAGHSCDEQYF
>TRBJ2-1|-|-|TRBV9
TGTGCCAGCAGCTCCCGAAGGGACTCCAGCTCCTACAATGAGCAGTTCTTC
CASSSRRDSSSYNEQFF
>TRBJ2-1|-|-|TRBV27
TGTGCCAGCAGTTTGCGCAATGCAGGCTACAATGAGCAGTTCTTC
CASSLRNAGYNEQFF
>TRBJ1-2|-|-|TRBV5-1
TGCGCCAGCAGCAAAGAACGGAGCTTCTATGGCTACACCTTC
CASSKERSFYGYTF
>TRBJ2-5|TRBD2|-|TRBV9
TGTGCCAGCAGCGTTGCGGGGGGGCCAGAGACCCAGTACTTC
CASSVAGGPETQYF
>TRBJ2-1|-|-|TRBV25-1
TGTGCCAGCGCGGCTTGGGCGGAAAACAATGAGCAGTTCTTC
CASAAWAENNEQFF
>TRBJ1-1|-|-|TRBV2
TGTGCCAGCAAAGCTACAGGGAGGAACACTGAAGCTTTCTTT
CASKATGRNTEAFF
>TRBJ2-3|TRBD1|-|TRBV14
TGTGCCAGCAGCCAAGATCTGGGACAGGGACCAGATACGCAGTATTTT
CASSQDLGQGPDTQYF
>TRBJ2-7|-|-|TRBV7-2
TGTGCCAGCAGCTCTCAGCGAATCGCGGGATCGGAGCAGTACTTC
CASSSQRIAGSEQYF
>TRBJ1-6|-|-|TRBV25-1
TGTGCCAGCAGACAGACAGGTGATAATTCACCCCTCCACTTT
CASRQTGDNSPLHF
>TRBJ1-6|TRBD1|-|TRBV5-4
TGTGCCAGCAGCTCCGGGACAGTGGGTTCACCCCTCCACTTT
CASSSGTVGSPLHF
>TRBJ1-1|-|-|TRBV5-1
TGCGCCAGCACCGCCTCCAATCAGAACACTGAAGCTTTCTTT
CASTASNQNTEAFF
>TRBJ2-5|TRBD1|-|TRBV4-1
TGCGCCAGCAGCCAAGAATCAGGGGGCTTTAAGACCCAGTACTTC
CASSQESGGFKTQYF
>TRBJ1-5|-|-|TRBV27
TGTGCCAGCGCGGGGGTCAGTAGCAATCAGCCCCAGCATTTT
CASAGVSSNQPQHF
>TRBJ1-4|-|-|TRBV5-1
TGCGCCAGCGGAAAGACAGATCTAGGAGAAAAACTGTTTTTT
CASGKTDLGEKLFF
>TRBJ2-7|TRBD2|-|TRBV30
TGTGCCTGGAGTAAACCTAGCGGGGGCCCCGAATCGACGTACGAGCAGTACTTC
CAWSKPSGGPESTYEQYF
>TRBJ1-3|-|-|TRBV11-2
TGTGCCAGCAGCGCTACAGCTACCTCTGGAAACACCATATATTTT
CASSATATSGNTIYF
>TRBJ1-1|-|-|TRBV18
TGTGCCAGCTCACCCGACGGGGGGATCACTGAAGCTTTCTTT
CASSPDGGITEAFF
>TRBJ2-7|TRBD1|-|TRBV4-1
TGCGCCAGCAGCCAATCCGGGACAGGGGTCTTCGAGCAGTACTTC
CASSQSGTGVFEQYF